The TCR beta chain described here comes from a study of T cell changes during pregnancy in multiple sclerosis. Libraries were prepared by immunoSEQ multiplex PCR; TCRdb keeps only in-frame clonotypes and omits some of them. The sample yields some 80,000 clones, 89% seen once. The CDR3 is made up of 15 amino acids. J was trimmed by 6 bases and V by 1 base; bases with no gene match: 4. Germline V gene lookup returns CDR1 SGHNT and CDR2 YENEEA. The V gene is TRBV11-3, the J gene TRBJ2-1; 9 bases align to TRBD2. This TCR came from a female donor in good health, enrolled as a control in a pregnancy study. The material was peripheral blood, obtained in the first trimester of pregnancy. This CDR3 is CASSLGVAGVNEQFF. DNA for the CDR3: TGTGCCAGCAGCTTAGGGGTAGCGGGAGTCAATGAGCAGTTCTTC. The full variable domain, completed using reference TRBV11-3 and TRBJ2-1, is EAGVVQSPRYKIIEKKQPVAFWCNPISGHNTLYWYLQNLGQGPELLIRYENEEAVDDSQLPKDRFSAERLKGVDSTLKIQPAELGDSAVYLCASSLGVAGVNEQFFGPGTRLTVL.